This T cell receptor beta chain was obtained from a study of technical replicates of blood from four donors. This clone was detected only once. Using immunoSEQ multiplex PCR, the repertoire was profiled, and TCRdb retains in-frame clones only, with some absent. The sample includes roughly 61,000 clones, around 97% of them seen just once. This clonotype originated in a human donor in good health. The sample comprised T cells isolated from PBMCs.

CDR3 sequence reads: CASSQRTGADTQYF. CDR3 DNA: TGTGCCAGCAGCCAACGGACAGGAGCAGATACGCAGTATTTT. This chain links TRBV7-2 with TRBJ2-3; TRBD1 aligns across 7 bases. The V gene end was trimmed by 5 bases and the J gene end by 4 bases; junction bases not matched to a gene: 6. The CDR3 extends over 14 amino acids. Germline CDR1 SGHTA, CDR2 FQGNSA.